Listed below are T cell receptor beta chains from one sample, sequenced in a study of OX40 agonist ivuxolimab in advanced cancers. Sequenced by immunoSEQ multiplex PCR; TCRdb stores in-frame clones only, minus some. The sample holds about 82,000 clones, roughly 92% seen once. Source: CD4+ or CD8+ T cells sorted from blood, taken in a trial of the OX40 agonist ivuxolimab. Receptors originate from an adult with an advanced solid tumor such as melanoma, head and neck, liver or kidney cancer. The CDR3 runs from the conserved cysteine through the conserved F or W. D genes are given only for firm matches. The size field is filled for only some rows; it gives once, few, many or a size class.

clone_size | j_call | d_call | cdr3_length | v_call | cdr3_aa | cdr3_nt
. | TRBJ1-1 | . | 11 | TRBV7-9 | CASSSQTEAFF | TGTGCCAGCAGCTCCCAAACTGAAGCTTTCTTT
. | TRBJ1-2 | . | 14 | TRBV6-1 | CASSEASQINGYTF | TGTGCCAGCAGTGAAGCATCCCAGATTAATGGCTACACCTTC
. | TRBJ1-5 | TRBD1 | 15 | TRBV6-1 | CATHMTGVSNQPQHF | TGTGCCACCCACATGACAGGGGTCAGCAATCAGCCCCAGCATTTT
. | TRBJ2-1 | . | 13 | TRBV7-3 | CASSAQGYNEQFF | TGTGCCAGCAGCGCACAGGGCTACAATGAGCAGTTCTTC
. | TRBJ2-1 | TRBD2 | 20 | TRBV5-1 | CASSSGLKRGAVSSHNEQFF | TGCGCCAGCAGCTCGGGCCTTAAGCGGGGGGCCGTATCCTCCCACAATGAGCAGTTCTTC
. | TRBJ1-3 | . | 14 | TRBV19 | CASTQIFSGNTIYF | TGTGCCAGTACCCAGATTTTCTCTGGAAACACCATATATTTT
. | TRBJ1-1 | TRBD1 | 19 | TRBV5-1 | CASSGRASDRVLLNTEAFF | TGCGCCAGCAGCGGGAGGGCATCGGACAGGGTCCTCCTGAACACTGAAGCTTTCTTT
. | TRBJ1-6 | . | 16 | TRBV6-5 | CASSYSPDPVHSPLHF | TGTGCCAGCAGTTACTCCCCCGATCCGGTCCATTCACCCCTCCACTTT
. | TRBJ2-7 | . | 15 | TRBV5-8 | CASSVLSGPSYEQYF | TGTGCCAGCAGCGTCCTCTCGGGACCATCCTACGAGCAGTACTTC
. | TRBJ1-5 | . | 13 | TRBV19 | CASSKQGGQPQHF | TGTGCCAGTAGTAAGCAGGGCGGACAGCCCCAGCATTTT
. | TRBJ2-7 | . | 15 | TRBV6-1 | CASSEALATPYEQYF | TGTGCCAGCAGTGAAGCCTTAGCAACCCCCTACGAGCAGTACTTC
. | TRBJ1-1 | . | 14 | TRBV18 | CASSPMGGVTEAFF | TGTGCCAGCTCACCAATGGGCGGGGTCACTGAAGCTTTCTTT
. | TRBJ2-3 | . | 16 | TRBV2 | CASRPGLLGGTDTQYF | TGTGCCAGCAGACCGGGACTCCTGGGGGGCACAGATACGCAGTATTTT
. | TRBJ1-2 | . | 13 | TRBV5-5 | CASSFQQMGGYTF | TGTGCCAGCAGCTTTCAACAAATGGGAGGCTACACCTTC
. | TRBJ2-1 | . | 14 | TRBV9 | CASSPPGSYNEQFF | TGTGCCAGCAGCCCTCCGGGCTCCTACAATGAGCAGTTCTTC
. | TRBJ2-5 | . | 14 | TRBV5-4 | CASSSVGVGETQYF | TGTGCCAGCAGCTCCGTTGGGGTTGGGGAGACCCAGTACTTC
few | TRBJ2-7 | . | 14 | TRBV2 | CASREQGPSYEQYF | TGTGCCAGCAGGGAACAGGGACCGTCCTACGAGCAGTACTTC